The entry below gives a single T cell receptor beta chain sequence along with its context. The time point denotes: peripheral blood 6 weeks after treatment start. This record belongs to a study of PD-L1 blockade in urothelial cancer. In the study overall: As for prior chemotherapy regimens, patients had received 0 to 3.

Generated by immunoSEQ multiplex PCR, the TCRdb table keeps only in-frame clones and is missing some. The repertoire includes 50,000 to 60,000 clones, more than 75% of them detected once, and 2% to 2.5% sits in the top ten. This sequence originates from a man aged 60-69 years with urothelial cancer. The specimen was PBMCs, collected around atezolizumab (anti-PD-L1) treatment.

The CDR3 bases are TGTGCCAGCACCCGTTCAGGGGGGCCCTACGAGCAGTACTTC. Protein: CASTRSGGPYEQYF. J is TRBJ2-7 and V is TRBV6-5, with a possible D match to TRBD1 (7 bases). The CDR3 runs to 14 residues. Trimming cost V 7 bases and J 2 bases, with 15 bases left between them. The germline V gene has CDR1 MNHEY and CDR2 SVGAGI.